This TCR beta chain was documented in a study of blood T cells in healthy people across ages. Only a few counts were recorded for this clonotype. Germline V gene lookup returns CDR1 WSHSY and CDR2 SAAADI. With 8 bases removed from V and 0 bases from J, the gap between germline ends came to 11 bases. This CDR3 spans 14 amino acids. PCR was performed a second time for about 6 to 12 cycles using a sample-barcoded 5' primer and a J-beta primer mix. MiXCR, applied by TCRdb to the 5' RACE reads, yields one record per CDR3 protein. The sample lists about 510,000 distinct CDR3 sequences, about 25% occurring once. The same data also contributed to another study, on T cells of mothers and their children.

Sequenced sample: blood. The rearrangement joins TRBV10-2 to TRBJ1-5; D not certain. The receptor comes from a boy aged 2 to 10 in good health. CDR3 region: CASLRAYSNQPQHF. As DNA, the CDR3 is TGCGCCAGCCTAAGGGCTTATAGCAATCAGCCCCAGCATTTT.